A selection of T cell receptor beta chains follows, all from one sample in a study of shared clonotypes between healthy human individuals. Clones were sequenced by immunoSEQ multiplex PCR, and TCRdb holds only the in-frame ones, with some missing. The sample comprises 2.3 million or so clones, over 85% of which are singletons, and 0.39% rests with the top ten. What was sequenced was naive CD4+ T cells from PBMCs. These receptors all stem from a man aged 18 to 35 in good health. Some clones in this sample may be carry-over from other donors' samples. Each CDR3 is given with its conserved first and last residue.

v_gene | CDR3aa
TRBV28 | CASTSPTRYEQYF
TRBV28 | CASTSATTGNTEAFF
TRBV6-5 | CASKPGGYGYTF
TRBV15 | CATSRAQGRSNQPQHF
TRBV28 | CASSEGQGIGEQYF
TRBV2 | CASSEGPYYEQYF
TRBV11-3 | CASSPSPDRGHADTQYF
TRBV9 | CASSVAGTSSSGNTIYF
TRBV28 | CASSLSGQGVSTEAFF
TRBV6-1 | CASSGIIGTGELGTQYF
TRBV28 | CASISGGSETQYF
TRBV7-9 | CASSPTSNTQYF
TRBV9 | CASSGAVNTEAFF
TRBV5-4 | CASSLYGTAYEQYF
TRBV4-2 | CASSQESGGPGGGIQYF
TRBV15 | CATSRGRDREKLFF
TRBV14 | CASSLGGAGQPQHF
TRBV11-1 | CASSSSPPGTALGYTEAFF
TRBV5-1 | CASSASGTSGQETQYF
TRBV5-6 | CASSLNTGGQYF
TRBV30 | CAWSVRGNTEAFF
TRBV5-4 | CASSPSLDNNEQYF
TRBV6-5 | CASSKDRDQPQHF
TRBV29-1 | CSVGGRGGGTDTQYF
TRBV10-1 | CARRRSLGEQYF
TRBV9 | CASSVGGLAGEETQYF
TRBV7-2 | CASSLAHDGYTF
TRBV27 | CASSYSRTDTQYF
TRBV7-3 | CASSHHRGNPGELFF
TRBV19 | CASSIERGSGKAFF
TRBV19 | CASSQADRVPYEQYF